The 24 T cell receptor beta chains listed next were all sequenced from one sample in a study of shared clonotypes between healthy human individuals (dated by TCRdb to about 2020). The method was the immunoSEQ multiplex PCR assay. TCRdb provides this immuneACCESS table in a form limited to in-frame rearrangements. Some clones are lacking; in checked studies, under half of them reflect an unresolved V gene, and why the rest are absent is not known. Present in this sample are more than 1,200,000 clones, approximately 98.5% of which were seen just once. The top ten constitute about 0.35% of the sample. The source material was naive CD4+ T cells sorted from blood. The cell subset or site label of this sample denotes: CD45RA+ positively selected. These receptors were taken from a young man in good health.

The chain employs TRBV12-5 and TRBJ2-1; 11 bases align to TRBD2. This CDR3 comprises 16 residues. Germline V lookup: CDR1 LGHNT, CDR2 FRNRAP. Trimming at V came to 0 bases and at J to 8 bases, leaving 6 bases not matched to a gene. The CDR3 DNA is TGTGCTAGTGGTTTGGTCACTAGCGGGAGCTGGGATGAGCAGTTCTTC. Protein product: CASGLVTSGSWDEQFF.

The rearrangement uses TRBV27 and TRBJ1-5, with D possibly matching TRBD1 (5 bases). Germline V gene sequence: CDR1 MNHEY, CDR2 SMNVEV (reference sequence). CDR3 length equals 12 residues. Trimming cost V 5 bases and J 9 bases, with 11 bases left between them. The CDR3 coding sequence is TGTGCCAGCAGTACACAGGCGGGGCCCCAGCATTTT. It translates to CASSTQAGPQHF.

The chain joins TRBV30 to TRBJ1-1, with TRBD1 as a possible D gene (5 bases). Germline-derived CDR1 and CDR2 are GTSNPN and SVGIG (reference sequence). Trimming stripped 4 bases from V and 5 bases from J, with 8 bases between. CDR3 length: 11 amino acids. The CDR3: CAWTGRTEAFF. In DNA, the CDR3 is TGTGCCTGGACAGGGAGGACTGAAGCTTTCTTT.

The chain is built from TRBV18 and TRBJ2-7, with 10 bases lining up with TRBD2. After removal of 6 bases from V and 2 bases from J, the junction contained 4 bases not matched to a gene. CDR3 length equals 14 residues. Germline loops: CDR1 KGHSH, CDR2 LQKENI. The CDR3 DNA reads TGTGCCAGCTCGGGACTAGCGCAAGCCTACGAGCAGTACTTC. Residues: CASSGLAQAYEQYF.

The J gene is TRBJ2-7, the V gene TRBV29-1; 7 bases fit TRBD1. Germline CDR1 SQVTM, CDR2 ANQGSEA. The length of the CDR3 is 12 residues. V was pared by 8 bases and J by 0 bases, with 4 bases of the junction left unmatched. The CDR3 nucleotides are TGCAGCATACGGGACAGCTCCTACGAGCAGTACTTC. This gives the protein CSIRDSSYEQYF.

This chain connects TRBV4-1 to TRBJ2-1, with 10 positions matching TRBD2. The length of the CDR3 is 18 residues. Germline values: CDR1 MGHRA, CDR2 YSYEKL. Trimming removed 3 bases from V and 4 bases from J; junction bases left unmatched: 12. The CDR3 bases are TGCGCCAGCAGCCAGGCCCCGGGACTAGCGAAGATATACAATGAGCAGTTCTTC. This sequence encodes CASSQAPGLAKIYNEQFF.

This clone was recorded only once. The chain links TRBV11-2 to TRBJ2-7, with D hard to call. Trimming shortened V by 5 bases and J by 3 bases, and 20 bases separated the two germline ends. CDR3 length: 16 amino acids. In germline, CDR1 is SGHAT, CDR2 FQNNGV. The CDR3 protein is CASSPVGGPTHYEQYF. DNA of the CDR3: TGTGCCAGCAGCCCCGTGGGCGGACCGACCCACTACGAGCAGTACTTC.

J is TRBJ2-7 and V is TRBV14; perhaps TRBD2 as D (5 bases). The CDR3 is 18 amino acids. V was pared by 5 bases and J by 3 bases, with 26 bases between. Germline V lookup: CDR1 SGHDN, CDR2 FVKESK. The CDR3 here is CASSGSRRSGAEYYEQYF. The CDR3 DNA is TGTGCCAGCAGCGGGTCCCGGAGGTCCGGAGCCGAGTACTACGAGCAGTACTTC.

This sequence joins TRBV9 and TRBJ1-4, with TRBD1 identical over 7 bases. J was trimmed by 3 bases and V by 3 bases; bases with no gene match: 5. CDR1 and CDR2 from the germline V gene are SGDLS and YYNGEE. The CDR3 loop spans 15 amino acids. CDR3 residues: CASSATTGANEKLFF. The DNA for the CDR3 is TGTGCCAGCAGCGCCACTACAGGGGCTAATGAAAAACTGTTTTTT. Complete variable domain (other parts from reference TRBV9 and TRBJ1-4): DSGVTQTPKHLITATGQRVTLRCSPRSGDLSVYWYQQSLDQGLQFLIQYYNGEERAKGNILERFSAQQFPDLHSELNLSSLELGDSALYFCASSATTGANEKLFFGSGTQLSVL.

This chain connects TRBV6-1 to TRBJ1-4; 7 bases agree with TRBD1. The CDR3 covers 13 residues. V lost 3 bases, J lost 7 bases, and 2 bases stayed unmatched. The germline V gene has CDR1 MNHNS and CDR2 SASEGT. The CDR3 DNA sequence: TGTGCCAGCAGTGAGACAGGGAGTGAAAAACTGTTTTTT. Translating gives CASSETGSEKLFF.

The CDR3 reads CASSLAQGAPSYEQYF. In DNA, the CDR3 is TGTGCCAGCAGCTTGGCTCAGGGGGCGCCATCTTACGAGCAGTACTTC. This chain joins TRBV5-4 and TRBJ2-7; 8 bases are shared with TRBD1. Germline CDR1 and CDR2: SGHNT and YYREEE (reference sequence). V dropped 0 bases and J dropped 4; count of bases not matched to a gene: 9. The CDR3 covers 16 residues. Full variable domain (remainder filled in from reference TRBV5-4 and TRBJ2-7): ETGVTQSPTHLIKTRGQQVTLRCSSQSGHNTVSWYQQALGQGPQFIFQYYREEENGRGNFPPRFSGLQFPNYSSELNVNALELDDSALYLCASSLAQGAPSYEQYFGPGTRLTVT.

The rearrangement links TRBV7-9 to TRBJ2-3; 12 bases line up with TRBD1. Germline CDR1 reads SEHNR; CDR2 reads FQNEAQ (reference sequence). This CDR3 contains 16 residues. Unmatched junction bases numbered 3, after V lost 1 base and J lost 4 bases. The CDR3: CASSLGDRGPADTQYF. In DNA form, the CDR3 reads TGTGCCAGCAGCTTAGGGGACAGGGGGCCTGCAGATACGCAGTATTTT. The full variable domain, completed using reference TRBV7-9 and TRBJ2-3, is DTGVSQNPRHKITKRGQNVTFRCDPISEHNRLYWYRQTLGQGPEFLTYFQNEAQLEKSRLLSDRFSAERPKGSFSTLEIQRTEQGDSAMYLCASSLGDRGPADTQYFGPGTRLTVL.

Details on this clone: At one boundary the junction diverges from the germline segment, which might be a read error. V and J are TRBV7-8 and TRBJ2-2; 8 bases line up with TRBD1. This CDR3 is 14 amino acids long. CDR1 is SGHVS, CDR2 FQNEAQ, per germline. The CDR3 loop is CASSRQGNAGELFF. CDR3 nucleotide sequence: TGTGCCAGCAGCCGACAGGGGAACGCCGGGGAGCTGTTTTTT.

The chain links TRBV10-1 to TRBJ2-7; D gene ambiguous. The V gene lost 4 bases and the J gene lost 3 bases, with 4 bases spanning the gap. The CDR3 spans 11 residues. CDR1 and CDR2 (germline): WNHNN, SYGVQD (reference sequence). The CDR3 coding sequence is TGCGCCAGCAGTGGAGACTACGAGCAGTACTTC. Translating it yields CASSGDYEQYF.

The chain's CDR3 is CASSLVAGVAEQFF. Here the CDR3 DNA reads TGTGCCAGCAGCTTAGTGGCGGGAGTCGCTGAGCAGTTCTTC. The gene calls are TRBV7-8 and TRBJ2-1; 7 bases fit TRBD2. CDR3 length equals 14 residues. Germline CDR1 and CDR2: SGHVS and FQNEAQ. Germline trimming cut 1 base from V and 9 bases from J; bases unmatched to any gene: 6.

The gene calls are TRBV28 and TRBJ2-1; TRBD2 agrees at 7 bases. Germline V CDR1 and CDR2: MDHEN, SYDVKM. There are 16 residues in the CDR3. With 6 bases clipped from V and 0 bases from J, the junction kept 8 bases outside the gene matches. The CDR3 DNA reads as TGTGCCAGCAGCTGGGGCGGGAGCATCTCCTACAATGAGCAGTTCTTC. It codes for CASSWGGSISYNEQFF.

The genes are TRBV7-6 and TRBJ2-7; the match to TRBD2 covers 8 bases. The CDR3 length is 15 residues. The V gene end was trimmed by 5 bases and the J gene end by 2 bases; junction bases not matched to a gene: 8. Per germline, CDR1 SGHVS and CDR2 FNYEAQ. The CDR3 loop is CASSPGHSGTYEQYF. The CDR3 DNA reads TGTGCCAGCAGCCCCGGGCATAGCGGGACCTACGAGCAGTACTTC.

On this clone: Other DNA sequences in the sample encode the same CDR3. The V and J genes are TRBV19 and TRBJ2-3, with 11 bases lining up with TRBD2. The CDR3 is 16 residues long. V trimming: 3 bases; J trimming: 0 bases; junction bases outside the gene matches: 2. Germline CDR1 reads LNHDA; CDR2 reads SQIVND (reference sequence). Written as DNA, the CDR3 is TGTGCCAGTAGTATGCTAGCGGGAGGTAGCACAGATACGCAGTATTTT. It is translated as CASSMLAGGSTDTQYF.

Only one count was recorded for this clone. The V and J genes are TRBV29-1 and TRBJ2-3, with 10 bases fitting TRBD2. The ends lost 6 bases at V and 4 bases at J; junction bases unmatched: 7. The CDR3 covers 14 residues. Germline V CDR1 and CDR2: SQVTM, ANQGSEA. In DNA form, the CDR3 reads TGCAGCGTGGTTAGCGGGAGGAGCCCAGATACGCAGTATTTT. This sequence encodes CSVVSGRSPDTQYF.

This rearrangement joins TRBV6-1 to TRBJ2-7, with 11 bases lining up with TRBD1. Germline CDR1 MNHNS, CDR2 SASEGT. The CDR3 is 14 amino acids. V shed 8 bases and J 1 base; nucleotides not matched to a gene: 4. CDR3 bases: TGTGCCAGCGGAAGGGACAGGGGGTCCTACGAGCAGTACTTC. It specifies CASGRDRGSYEQYF.

Points on this clone: The identical CDR3 is also encoded by other nucleotide sequences in the sample. The J gene is TRBJ2-3, the V gene TRBV15; D unresolved. V was shortened by 3 bases and J by 2 bases, with 6 bases between the two germline ends. Germline CDR1 is LNHNV and CDR2 is YYDKDF (reference sequence). This CDR3 is 13 amino acids long. CDR3 region: CATSRAATDTQYF. CDR3 bases: TGTGCCACCAGCAGGGCGGCCACAGATACGCAGTATTTT.

Notes on this clone: The junction differs from germline at one of its ends, possibly a read error. V and J are TRBV7-2 and TRBJ1-2; 7 positions agree with TRBD1. The CDR3 consists of 13 residues. Per germline, CDR1 SGHTA and CDR2 FQGNSA. In nucleotides, the CDR3 is TGTGCCAGCAGCTTAGCCCGACGACAGGGCTTCACCTTC. This sequence encodes CASSLARRQGFTF.

In the case of this clone: Distinct nucleotide sequences in the sample also encode this CDR3. CDR3 sequence reads: CASSLERYGYTF. Here the CDR3 DNA reads TGTGCCAGCAGCTTAGAACGTTATGGCTACACCTTC. The chain uses TRBV7-2 and TRBJ1-2; D unresolved. The CDR3 consists of 12 residues. V was cut by 1 base and J by 5 bases, with 5 bases left in between. Germline assignment: CDR1 SGHTA and CDR2 FQGNSA.

CDR3 protein: CASSPNGPGGNQPQHF. The CDR3 bases are TGTGCCAGCAGTCCCAACGGACCTGGGGGCAATCAGCCCCAGCATTTT. The chain couples TRBV28 to TRBJ1-5; D is ambiguous. Germline CDR1 is MDHEN and CDR2 is SYDVKM. Trimming stripped 5 bases from V and 2 bases from J, with 16 bases between. There are 16 residues in the CDR3.